Below, 17 T cell receptor beta chains from the same sample are listed, as sequenced in a study of early T cells in non-severe SARS-CoV-2 infection. TCRdb reanalysed the 5' RACE reads using MiXCR and keeps one entry per CDR3 protein. The sample lists more than 80,000 distinct CDR3 sequences; roughly 17% were seen once. The material sequenced was whole blood. These receptors were obtained from an adult who was a healthcare worker with PCR-confirmed SARS-CoV-2 infection or an uninfected control (not recorded which).

The chain couples TRBV6-2 or TRBV6-3 to TRBJ1-1; D is unresolved. This CDR3 spans 17 amino acids. Germline V lookup: CDR1 MNHEY, CDR2 SVGEGT. V shed 0 bases and J shed 4 bases, with 18 bases lying between them. The CDR3 sequence is CASSYSKTLVRSTEAFF. CDR3 nucleotides: TGTGCCAGCAGTTACTCGAAAACCCTGGTGAGGAGCACTGAAGCTTTCTTT.

The chain couples TRBV30 to TRBJ2-1; D perhaps matches TRBD2 (5 bases). V was shortened by 7 bases and J by 0 bases, with 16 bases between the two germline ends. Germline V CDR1 and CDR2: GTSNPN, SVGIG (reference sequence). This CDR3 spans 15 amino acids. The CDR3 loop is CASPKSGSSYNEQFF. DNA for the CDR3: TGTGCCTCCCCCAAAAGTGGGAGCTCCTACAATGAGCAGTTCTTC.

V usage is TRBV3-1 and J usage is TRBJ1-3, with TRBD1 as a possible D gene (5 bases). Trimming removed 4 bases from V and 11 bases from J, with 15 bases in between. Germline CDR1 LGHDT, CDR2 YNNKEL (reference sequence). This CDR3 comprises 13 residues. In DNA, the CDR3 is TGTGCCAGCAGCCTGGACACCGGGAGGGCCATATATTTT. This sequence encodes CASSLDTGRAIYF.

This clonotype occurred many times. The chain carries TRBV27 and TRBJ1-1; D is ambiguous. The V end lost 0 bases, the J end lost 7 bases, and 15 bases lay between the germline ends. The CDR3 totals 15 residues. The germline CDR1 and CDR2 sequences are MNHEY and SMNVEV (reference sequence). DNA of the CDR3: TGTGCCAGCAGTTTATCCGGGCCTCAGCAACTTGAAGCTTTCTTT. Its translation is CASSLSGPQQLEAFF.

V gene TRBV7-9 combines with J gene TRBJ1-4; no reliable D call. CDR1 SEHNR and CDR2 FQNEAQ come from the germline V gene (reference sequence). V dropped 5 bases and J dropped 0 bases, with 4 bases sitting between them. The CDR3 is made up of 13 amino acids. This chain's CDR3 is CASSLSTNEKLFF. For the CDR3, the DNA is TGTGCCAGCAGCCTCTCAACTAATGAAAAACTGTTTTTT.

The chain employs TRBV25-1 and TRBJ1-2; TRBD1 matches at 7 bases. This CDR3 is built from 14 residues. V lost 1 base and J lost 9; bases outside the gene matches: 8. CDR1 and CDR2 from the germline V gene are MGHDK and SYGVNS. CDR3 amino acids: CASSEFGQARSYTF. The CDR3 DNA reads TGTGCCAGCAGTGAATTTGGACAGGCAAGAAGCTACACCTTC.

This chain joins TRBV28 and TRBJ1-4, with no clear D. V was trimmed by 7 bases and J by 4 bases, leaving 10 bases between them. Germline CDR1 and CDR2: MDHEN and SYDVKM. The CDR3 has 13 residues. In nucleotides, the CDR3 is TGTGCCAGCAAGGGATACTTTAATGAAAAACTGTTTTTT. Residues: CASKGYFNEKLFF.

This clonotype was recorded a few times. This chain connects TRBV12-5 to TRBJ2-7; D perhaps matches TRBD1 (6 bases). V lost 3 bases and J lost 0, with 15 bases in between. The CDR3 totals 16 residues. Germline CDR1 is LGHNT and CDR2 is FRNRAP. CDR3: CASGLALDRFSYEQYF. CDR3 DNA sequence: TGTGCTAGTGGTTTAGCTCTGGACAGATTCTCCTACGAGCAGTACTTC.

This clonotype was detected a few times. The chain carries TRBV6-2 or TRBV6-3 and TRBJ2-5, with D perhaps being TRBD1 or TRBD2 (5 bases each). Germline CDR1 reads MNHEY; CDR2 reads SVGEGT. The CDR3 extends over 13 amino acids. The V end was cut by 8 bases, the J end by 3 bases, with 13 bases between. CDR3 bases: TGTGCCAGCTGGCGGGCAGGGAAAGAGACCCAGTACTTC. It translates to CASWRAGKETQYF.

The chain is built from TRBV7-9 and TRBJ2-5; D possibly matches TRBD1 or TRBD2 (6 bases each). V lost 4 bases and J lost 5, with 26 bases in between. Germline V gene data show CDR1 as SEHNR and CDR2 as FQNEAQ (reference sequence). The CDR3 runs 18 residues. CDR3: CASSSRPLRGRLKETQYF. CDR3 nucleotide sequence: TGTGCCAGCAGCTCACGCCCGCTCCGGGGGCGGTTGAAGGAGACCCAGTACTTC.

The genes are TRBV20-1 and TRBJ2-5; TRBD1 matches at 7 bases. The CDR3 sequence is 13 residues long. V was pared by 6 bases and J by 4 bases, with 8 bases of the junction left unmatched. The V gene's germline CDR1 is DFQATT and CDR2 SNEGSKA (reference sequence). CDR3 nucleotides: TGCAGTGCCCTAAACCCAGGGGGAGAGACCCAGTACTTC. As protein: CSALNPGGETQYF.

A few counts support this clonotype. V is TRBV19 and J is TRBJ1-4; 7 nucleotides line up with TRBD1. J lost 6 bases, V lost 6 bases, and 4 bases had no gene match. This CDR3 contains 13 residues. Germline CDR1 and CDR2: LNHDA and SQIVND (reference sequence). The CDR3 is CASSRGIDEKLFF. CDR3 bases: TGTGCCAGTAGCAGGGGGATAGATGAAAAACTGTTTTTT.

The genes are TRBV12-3 or TRBV12-4 and TRBJ1-4, with a weak D call TRBD1 (5 bases). Trimming shortened V by 3 bases and J by 5 bases, and 13 bases separated the two germline ends. The CDR3 is 15 amino acids. Here the CDR3 DNA reads TGTGCCAGCAGTTTGCGGGGGGTCAGGAATGAAAAACTGTTTTTT. Its translation: CASSLRGVRNEKLFF.

A few counts support this clonotype. The V call is TRBV25-1, the J call TRBJ2-2; maybe TRBD2 (5 bases). V was clipped by 3 bases and J by 6 bases, with 11 bases between them. The CDR3 loop spans 14 amino acids. Looked up from germline, CDR1 is MGHDK and CDR2 is SYGVNS. Written as DNA, the CDR3 is TGTGCCAGCAGTGAGGCCTTGGAGGCCGGGGAGCTGTTTTTT. This codes for CASSEALEAGELFF.

Here the CDR3 DNA reads TGTGCCAGTTTACGCGCGGGGTTGGCGGCAGATACGCAGTATTTT. Translated: CASLRAGLAADTQYF. This chain joins TRBV5-6 and TRBJ2-3; a possible D gene is TRBD2 (6 bases). The CDR3 extends over 15 amino acids. Between the trimmed V and J ends, which lost 8 bases and 4 bases, there was a span of 20 bases. Germline CDR1 SGHDT, CDR2 YYEEEE.

In its sample, this clonotype was seen a few times. This sequence joins TRBV20-1 and TRBJ2-7; the match to TRBD2 covers 7 bases. The V and J ends lost 0 bases and 0 bases, in that order; junction bases with no gene match: 5. The length of the CDR3 is 15 residues. CDR1 and CDR2 (germline): DFQATT, SNEGSKA (reference sequence). DNA of the CDR3: TGCAGTGCTAGAGATCGAGCGGGGCCCTCCTACGAGCAGTACTTC. Its protein product is CSARDRAGPSYEQYF.

This clonotype was seen a few times. The chain is built from TRBV6-6 and TRBJ2-7; a weak D match, TRBD1 (6 bases). This CDR3 spans 16 amino acids. Trimming stripped 0 bases from V and 1 base from J, with 13 bases between. The germline V gene has CDR1 MNHNY and CDR2 SVGAGI (reference sequence). CDR3 residues: CASSYSNAGVSYEQYF. CDR3 bases: TGTGCCAGCAGTTACTCGAATGCAGGGGTTTCCTACGAGCAGTACTTC.